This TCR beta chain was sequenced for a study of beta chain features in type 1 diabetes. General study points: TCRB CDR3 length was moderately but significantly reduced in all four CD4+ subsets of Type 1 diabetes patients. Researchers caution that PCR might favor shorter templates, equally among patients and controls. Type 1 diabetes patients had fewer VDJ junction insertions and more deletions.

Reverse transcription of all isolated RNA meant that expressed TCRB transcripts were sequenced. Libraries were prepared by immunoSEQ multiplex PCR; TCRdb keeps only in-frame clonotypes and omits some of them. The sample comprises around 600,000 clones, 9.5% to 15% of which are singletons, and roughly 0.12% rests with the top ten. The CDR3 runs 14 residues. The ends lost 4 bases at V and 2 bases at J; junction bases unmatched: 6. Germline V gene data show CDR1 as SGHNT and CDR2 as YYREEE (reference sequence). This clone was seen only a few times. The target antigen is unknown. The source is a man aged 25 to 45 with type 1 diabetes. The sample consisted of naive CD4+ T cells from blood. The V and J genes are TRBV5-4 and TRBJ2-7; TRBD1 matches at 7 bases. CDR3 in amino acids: CASSNPGQPYEQYF. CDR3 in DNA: TGTGCCAGCAGCAATCCGGGACAGCCCTACGAGCAGTACTTC.